This entry describes one TCR beta chain. Making TCR cDNA involved 5'RACE template switching, which added UMIs and a universal primer site. From the 5' RACE reads, TCRdb called clonotypes with MiXCR, one entry per CDR3 protein. The sample holds about 210,000 distinct CDR3 sequences; around 3.1% are singletons and the top ten take around 3.3%. This sample is drawn from a study of T cells after yellow fever vaccination. Overall study: The SMART-Seq v4 Ultra Low Input method served to prepare the low-cell-number fractions.

Germline V gene sequence: CDR1 LGHDT, CDR2 YNNKEL (reference sequence). Germline trimming cut 5 bases from V and 5 bases from J; bases unmatched to any gene: 8. The CDR3 spans 14 residues. This rearrangement joins TRBV3-1 to TRBJ2-5; 7 nucleotides match TRBD1. The specimen comprised CD4+ T cells sorted from PBMCs, sampled 10 days after the yellow fever booster vaccination. The sequence came from a man in his late teens or twenties who received the YFV17D yellow fever vaccine. The CDR3 region has the DNA TGTGCCAGCAGCTCCCCGGGACAGCGGGAGACCCAGTACTTC. Translating gives CASSSPGQRETQYF.